This T cell receptor beta chain was identified in a study of blood T cell repertoires in COVID-19. V dropped 2 bases and J dropped 5 bases, with 16 bases sitting between them. The CDR3 is 15 amino acids. Per the germline V gene, CDR1 is MNHEY and CDR2 is SMNVEV (reference sequence). TCRdb's copy holds only in-frame clones and misses some; the assay was immunoSEQ multiplex PCR. The data show tens of thousands of clones, 80% seen once. The clonotype was recovered from a woman in her 70s with acute or convalescent COVID-19. The sample was peripheral blood. The rearrangement uses TRBV27 and TRBJ2-7, with D possibly matching TRBD2 (6 bases). The CDR3, as DNA: TGTGCCAGCAGTTTAAGTAGACTAGGTACGAACGAGCAGTACTTC. This translates into CASSLSRLGTNEQYF.